The 29 T cell receptor beta chains presented below share a single source sample, sequenced in a study of OX40 agonist ivuxolimab in advanced cancers. Data came from immunoSEQ multiplex PCR; TCRdb stores just in-frame clones and leaves some out. Counted here are roughly 80,000 clones, roughly 82% occurring once; the ten biggest clones make up under 3.5%. Sequenced material: CD4+ or CD8+ T cells sorted from blood, taken in a trial of the OX40 agonist ivuxolimab. Source of these receptors: an adult with an advanced solid tumor such as melanoma, head and neck, liver or kidney cancer.

This chain links TRBV7-3 with TRBJ2-1; either TRBD1 or TRBD2 may fit D (5 bases each). CDR1 is SGHTA and CDR2 is FQGTGA in the germline V gene. The CDR3 is 15 residues long. V was cut by 6 bases and J by 10 bases, with 22 bases left in between. The CDR3 sequence is CASSPNGGGNYEQFF. For the CDR3, the DNA is TGTGCCAGCAGTCCAAATGGTGGGGGTAATTACGAGCAGTTCTTC.

The chain recombines TRBV10-3 with TRBJ1-1; 7 bases agree with TRBD1. Trimming at V came to 7 bases and at J to 3 bases, leaving 8 bases not matched to a gene. Germline V gene sequence: CDR1 ENHRY, CDR2 SYGVKD. CDR3 size: 14 residues. CDR3 region: CAITEQGFDTEAFF. The CDR3 DNA sequence: TGTGCCATCACCGAACAGGGGTTTGACACTGAAGCTTTCTTT.

V usage is TRBV4-3 and J usage is TRBJ1-2; D gene unclear. Germline V lookup: CDR1 LGHNA, CDR2 YSLEER. This CDR3 contains 14 residues. The germline V and J ends were trimmed by 0 bases and 2 bases, with 7 bases remaining between them. The CDR3 here is CASSQDNRNYGYTF. Written as DNA, the CDR3 is TGCGCCAGCAGCCAAGACAACCGGAACTATGGCTACACCTTC.

This clone was picked up a small number of times. The V gene is TRBV2, the J gene TRBJ2-5, with D possibly matching TRBD2 (6 bases). V shed 10 bases and J shed 4 bases, with 16 bases lying between them. CDR3 length: 13 residues. Germline lookup yields CDR1 SNHLY and CDR2 FYNNEI. The CDR3 region is CATGGAEGETQYF. In DNA, the CDR3 is TGTGCCACCGGAGGGGCAGAAGGAGAGACCCAGTACTTC.

The gene calls are TRBV28 and TRBJ1-2, with D unresolved. The V gene's germline CDR1 is MDHEN and CDR2 SYDVKM. This CDR3 is 14 amino acids long. Deletions cut 1 base from V and 6 bases from J, with 12 bases between. In DNA, the CDR3 is TGTGCCAGCAGTTTATATGAGGAATCAAATGGCTACACCTTC. Protein product: CASSLYEESNGYTF.

The V gene is TRBV4-3, the J gene TRBJ1-2; weak D call: TRBD1 (5 bases). The CDR3 extends over 16 amino acids. Germline V gives CDR1 LGHNA, CDR2 YSLEER. V lost 0 bases to trimming and J lost 4 bases, with 15 bases between them. The CDR3 bases are TGCGCCAGCAGCCAAGATAGCTTGACAGTAATCTATGGCTACACCTTC. Residues: CASSQDSLTVIYGYTF.

This chain links TRBV18 with TRBJ2-5; no clear D gene. Germline-derived CDR1 and CDR2 are KGHSH and LQKENI. V was shortened by 1 base and J by 6 bases, with 9 bases between the two germline ends. The CDR3 is 13 amino acids. The CDR3 region is CASSPLARQTQYF. CDR3 nucleotide sequence: TGTGCCAGCTCACCACTCGCCAGGCAGACCCAGTACTTC.

V is TRBV14 and J is TRBJ1-6; a weak D match, TRBD1 (5 bases). The CDR3 runs 16 residues. CDR1 SGHDN and CDR2 FVKESK come from the germline V gene. V was trimmed by 0 bases and J by 6 bases, leaving 12 bases between them. The CDR3 DNA sequence: TGTGCCAGCAGCCAAGAGATTGCAGGGCCTAATTCACCCCTCCACTTT. Its translation is CASSQEIAGPNSPLHF.

The table lists this clone with a count of one. V gene TRBV5-1 combines with J gene TRBJ2-5; D remains ambiguous. The J call is in doubt because the DNA end fits TRBJ2-7 better. The CDR3 has 14 amino acids. The germline V gene encodes CDR1 SGHRS and CDR2 YFSETQ. The CDR3 DNA sequence: TGCGCCAGCAGCTCCTCCCCCGGGTTCTACGAGCAGTACTTC. Translating it yields CASSSSPGFYEQYF.

CDR3 protein: CASSVQGTGNEKLFF. The DNA for the CDR3 is TGTGCCAGCAGCGTTCAAGGGACAGGGAATGAAAAACTGTTTTTT. V gene TRBV9 combines with J gene TRBJ1-4, with TRBD1 matching over 9 bases. The germline V gene has CDR1 SGDLS and CDR2 YYNGEE. The CDR3 totals 15 residues. The junction had 4 bases not matched to a gene; V was cut back by 2 bases and J by 5 bases.

The sample holds one count of this clone. The V call is TRBV28, the J call TRBJ2-7; TRBD1 matches 9 bases. V shed 4 bases and J 3 bases; nucleotides not matched to a gene: 4. The CDR3 is 14 amino acids. Per germline, CDR1 MDHEN and CDR2 SYDVKM. The CDR3 DNA follows: TGTGCCAGCAGTTCACGGACAGGGGTCTACGAGCAGTACGTC. It translates to CASSSRTGVYEQYV.

The V call is TRBV7-2, the J call TRBJ1-2; 8 bases are shared with TRBD1. The V segment lost 5 bases and the J segment 7 bases; nucleotides outside the gene matches: 12. The CDR3 extends over 15 amino acids. The V gene's germline CDR1 is SGHTA and CDR2 FQGNSA. The chain's CDR3 is CASSLTITQGGGYTF. In nucleotides, the CDR3 is TGTGCCAGCAGCCTGACGATAACACAGGGGGGTGGCTACACCTTC.

This clone showed up just once. The rearrangement links TRBV4-3 to TRBJ2-1, with 7 bases aligning to TRBD2. Per germline, CDR1 LGHNA and CDR2 YSLEER. The CDR3 has 16 amino acids. Germline trimming cut 3 bases from V and 2 bases from J; bases unmatched to any gene: 7. CDR3 sequence: CASSQAASGPYNEQFF. For the CDR3, the DNA is TGCGCCAGCAGCCAGGCCGCTAGCGGTCCCTACAATGAGCAGTTCTTC.

The chain uses TRBV28 and TRBJ2-7; 8 positions agree with TRBD1. The CDR3 covers 13 residues. Per the germline V gene, CDR1 is MDHEN and CDR2 is SYDVKM. With V trimmed by 3 bases and J by 3 bases, 1 base remained unmatched. For the CDR3, the DNA is TGTGCCAGCAGTTTTACAGGGGGCTACGAGCAGTACTTC. Residues: CASSFTGGYEQYF.

Concerning this clone: Relative to the germline gene, one junction end is altered; a read error may explain this. This rearrangement joins TRBV14 to TRBJ2-5, with D possibly being TRBD1 (5 bases). CDR3 size: 14 residues. Germline assignment: CDR1 SGHDN and CDR2 FVKESK. DNA for the CDR3: TGTGCCTGCAGCCAGGGTGGGGCCCCATGGGCCCAGTACTTC. Translating gives CACSQGGAPWAQYF.

The V call is TRBV23-1, the J call TRBJ2-7; unclear D gene. TRBV23-1 is noted as an ORF with a role that remains uncertain. The CDR3 is 8 amino acids. V dropped 5 bases and J dropped 12 bases, with 5 bases sitting between them. CDR3 sequence (DNA): TGCGCCAGCAGTGGACCGTACGTC. This sequence encodes CASSGPYV.

The J gene is TRBJ2-2, the V gene TRBV11-3, with TRBD2 matching 8 bases. The CDR3 length is 14 residues. J was trimmed by 6 bases and V by 5 bases; bases with no gene match: 5. The germline V gene has CDR1 SGHNT and CDR2 YENEEA. CDR3 loop: CASSPGGQAGELFF. The DNA for the CDR3 is TGTGCCAGCAGCCCGGGGGGGCAGGCCGGGGAGCTGTTTTTT.

This clone was observed once. The V and J genes are TRBV5-1 and TRBJ1-1; D unclear. Trimming cost V 0 bases and J 0 bases, with 9 bases left between them. The germline CDR1 and CDR2 sequences are SGHRS and YFSETQ. This CDR3 is 15 amino acids long. This CDR3 reads CASSLGQEMNTEAFF. The CDR3 DNA follows: TGCGCCAGCAGCTTGGGGCAGGAAATGAACACTGAAGCTTTCTTT.

The CDR3 spells CASSEVGRPEAFF. The DNA of the CDR3 is TGTGCCAGCAGTGAAGTGGGCAGGCCTGAAGCTTTCTTT. The chain is built from TRBV2 and TRBJ1-1; D gene uncertain. CDR1 is SNHLY, CDR2 FYNNEI, per germline. V lost 1 base, J lost 6 bases, and 9 bases lay in between. The CDR3 length is 13 residues.

The V and J genes are TRBV5-5 and TRBJ1-5; TRBD1 agrees at 7 bases. CDR1 is SGHKS and CDR2 is YYEKEE in the germline V gene (reference sequence). Losses at the gene ends were 2 bases for V and 6 bases for J; bases not matched to a gene: 5. CDR3 size: 14 residues. The CDR3 sequence is CASSFLGDSQPQHF. CDR3 in DNA: TGTGCCAGCAGCTTTTTGGGGGACAGTCAGCCCCAGCATTTT.

The J gene is TRBJ2-7, the V gene TRBV29-1; 8 nucleotides match TRBD1. Unmatched junction bases numbered 2, after V lost 4 bases and J lost 3 bases. CDR3 size: 12 residues. Looked up from germline, CDR1 is SQVTM and CDR2 is ANQGSEA. In DNA, the CDR3 is TGCAGCGTTGGACAGGGGCGCTACGAGCAGTACTTC. Translation gives CSVGQGRYEQYF.

This clone appeared a few times. Other DNA sequences in this sample translate to the same CDR3. The rearrangement joins TRBV28 to TRBJ1-6; tentatively, D is TRBD1 (5 bases). Germline CDR1 reads MDHEN; CDR2 reads SYDVKM. The CDR3 consists of 14 residues. Trimming removed 5 bases from V and 10 bases from J, with 15 bases in between. CDR3 nucleotide sequence: TGTGCCAGCAGTCCCGACAGTTACAACTCACCCCTCCACTTT. It translates to CASSPDSYNSPLHF.

The J gene is TRBJ2-1, the V gene TRBV7-9; TRBD1 matches at 8 bases. The CDR3 covers 14 residues. Germline CDR1 reads SEHNR; CDR2 reads FQNEAQ (reference sequence). With 8 bases clipped from V and 6 bases from J, the junction kept 9 bases outside the gene matches. The CDR3 sequence is CASVLSGTGNEQFF. CDR3 nucleotides: TGTGCCAGCGTACTTTCCGGGACAGGCAATGAGCAGTTCTTC.

This rearrangement joins TRBV28 to TRBJ2-7; no firm D call. V dropped 3 bases and J dropped 7 bases, with 16 bases sitting between them. Germline V CDR1 and CDR2: MDHEN, SYDVKM. The CDR3 runs to 14 residues. CDR3 bases: TGTGCCAGCAGTTTTCTGGCCTCCTCCGGGGAGCAGTACTTC. Protein: CASSFLASSGEQYF.

The rearrangement links TRBV14 to TRBJ1-1, with unresolved D. The germline CDR1 and CDR2 sequences are SGHDN and FVKESK. CDR3 length: 13 residues. The V gene lost 1 base and the J gene lost 1 base, with 4 bases spanning the gap. The CDR3 region is CASSQGPNTEAFF. Written as DNA, the CDR3 is TGTGCCAGCAGCCAAGGACCGAACACTGAAGCTTTCTTT.

Only one count was recorded for this clone. The J gene is TRBJ2-1, the V gene TRBV6-5, with 9 nucleotides matching TRBD2. Germline CDR1 is MNHEY and CDR2 is SVGAGI. V shed 4 bases and J 9 bases; nucleotides not matched to a gene: 7. The CDR3 contains 14 residues. This CDR3 reads CASSSAGGPTEQFF. As DNA, the CDR3 is TGTGCCAGCAGTTCCGCGGGGGGGCCCACTGAGCAGTTCTTC.

The chain uses TRBV7-2 and TRBJ1-1, with 7 bases identical to TRBD1. Germline values: CDR1 SGHTA, CDR2 FQGNSA. V lost 3 bases and J lost 7; bases outside the gene matches: 5. This CDR3 is built from 13 residues. The CDR3 DNA follows: TGTGCCAGCAGCTTTACCGGGACAGTTGAAGCTTTCTTT. Protein product: CASSFTGTVEAFF.

This sequence joins TRBV28 and TRBJ2-3; no clear D. V was clipped by 5 bases and J by 7 bases, with 13 bases between them. Germline lookup yields CDR1 MDHEN and CDR2 SYDVKM. This CDR3 is built from 13 residues. CDR3 amino acids: CASSADDSNTQYF. DNA for the CDR3: TGTGCCAGCAGTGCCGACGACTCAAATACGCAGTATTTT.

The chain combines TRBV25-1 with TRBJ2-3, with D possibly matching TRBD2 (5 bases). The CDR3 totals 17 residues. The germline V gene has CDR1 MGHDK and CDR2 SYGVNS. Trimming cost V 5 bases and J 1 base, with 19 bases left between them. DNA for the CDR3: TGTGCCAGCAGTAACCCCCCAGCGGTACCAGGCACAGATACGCAGTATTTT. This codes for CASSNPPAVPGTDTQYF.